The clone carrying this T cell receptor (beta chain) was found once. The antigen is unknown. CDR3 length: 15 residues. V lost 4 bases, J lost 3 bases, and 15 bases lay in between. The germline gives CDR1 GTSNPN, CDR2 SVGIG (reference sequence). Produced via immunoSEQ multiplex PCR; TCRdb's table is partial and in-frame only. The sample records around 160,000 clones, 81% being singletons. The sample belongs to a study of cytotoxic CD8 clonotypes in ibrutinib-treated CLL. Study results and limitations: Clonality increased with ibrutinib response but returned toward baseline at progression. Sampling times (in sustained-remission versus progressing patients) were not the same.

This receptor was taken from a human donor with chronic lymphocytic leukemia. This sequence joins TRBV30 and TRBJ2-2; TRBD2 is a possible D gene (6 bases). This specimen was PBMCs, taken after 12 months of ibrutinib treatment. The CDR3 region is CAWTRDGGYTGELFF. The CDR3 nucleotides read TGTGCCTGGACCCGTGACGGGGGATACACCGGGGAGCTGTTTTTT.